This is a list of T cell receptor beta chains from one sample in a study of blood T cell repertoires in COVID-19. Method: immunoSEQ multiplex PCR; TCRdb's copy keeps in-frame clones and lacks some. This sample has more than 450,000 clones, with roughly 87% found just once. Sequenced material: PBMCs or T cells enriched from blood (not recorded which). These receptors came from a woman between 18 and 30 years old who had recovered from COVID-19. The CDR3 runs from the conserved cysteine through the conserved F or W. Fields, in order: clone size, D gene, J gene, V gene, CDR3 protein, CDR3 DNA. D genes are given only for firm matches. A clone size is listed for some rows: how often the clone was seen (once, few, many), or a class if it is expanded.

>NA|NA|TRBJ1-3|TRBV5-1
CASRRDFSGNTIYF
TGCGCCAGCAGGCGTGATTTCTCTGGAAACACCATATATTTT
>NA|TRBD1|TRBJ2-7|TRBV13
CATTGQTYEQYF
TGTGCCACGACAGGGCAGACCTACGAGCAGTACTTC
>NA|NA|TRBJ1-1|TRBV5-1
CASSLAGYLGTEAFF
TGCGCCAGCAGCTTGGCGGGATACTTGGGCACTGAAGCTTTCTTT
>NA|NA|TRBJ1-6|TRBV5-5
CASSGMTGREGNSPLHF
TGTGCCAGCAGCGGAATGACAGGTAGGGAGGGGAATTCACCCCTCCACTTT
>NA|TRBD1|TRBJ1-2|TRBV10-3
CAINDRGTDYGYTF
TGTGCCATCAACGACAGGGGGACCGACTATGGCTACACCTTC
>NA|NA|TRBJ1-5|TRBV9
CASSVTGYQPQHF
TGTGCCAGCAGCGTAACAGGGTATCAGCCCCAGCATTTT
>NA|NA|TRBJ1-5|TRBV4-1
CASSQAAGRSQPQHF
TGCGCCAGCAGCCAAGCGGCGGGCAGGTCCCAGCCCCAGCATTTT
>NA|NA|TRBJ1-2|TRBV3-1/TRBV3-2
CASSGRTGAGGYTF
TGTGCCAGCAGCGGACGCACAGGAGCAGGAGGCTACACCTTC
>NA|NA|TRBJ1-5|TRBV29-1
CSVGWGQGQPQHF
TGCAGCGTTGGGTGGGGTCAGGGTCAGCCCCAGCATTTT
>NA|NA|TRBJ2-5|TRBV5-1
CASSLGPRGEGETQYF
TGCGCCAGCAGCTTGGGGCCCAGGGGGGAAGGAGAGACCCAGTACTTC
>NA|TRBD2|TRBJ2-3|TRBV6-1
CASSDQYGGVTDTQYF
TGTGCCAGCAGTGACCAATACGGGGGGGTCACAGATACGCAGTATTTT
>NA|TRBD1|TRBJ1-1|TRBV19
CASSPSGGRSEAFF
TGTGCCAGTAGTCCGTCAGGGGGGAGGTCTGAAGCTTTCTTT
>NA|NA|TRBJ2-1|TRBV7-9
CASSPGVPFYNEQFF
TGTGCCAGCAGCCCGGGGGTCCCTTTTTACAATGAGCAGTTCTTC
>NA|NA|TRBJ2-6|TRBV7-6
CASSLGGSGANVLTF
TGTGCCAGCAGCTTAGGAGGCTCTGGGGCCAACGTCCTGACTTTC
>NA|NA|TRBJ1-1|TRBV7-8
CASSRGHTEAFF
TGTGCCAGCAGCCGGGGGCACACTGAAGCTTTCTTT
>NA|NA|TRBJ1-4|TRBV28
CASSPPDAGEKLFF
TGTGCCAGCAGCCCACCCGACGCAGGTGAAAAACTGTTTTTT
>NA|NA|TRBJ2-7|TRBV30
CAWSVLPGGAYEQYF
TGTGCCTGGAGTGTACTCCCGGGGGGCGCCTACGAGCAGTACTTC
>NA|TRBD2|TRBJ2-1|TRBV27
CASSPASGGAIIYNEQFF
TGTGCCAGCAGCCCCGCCAGCGGGGGAGCCATAATCTACAATGAGCAGTTCTTC
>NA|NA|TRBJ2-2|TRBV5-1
CASSFVRNRETGELFF
TGCGCCAGCAGCTTCGTAAGAAACAGGGAAACCGGGGAGCTGTTTTTT
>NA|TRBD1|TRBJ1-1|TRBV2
CASSGQGNTEAFF
TGTGCCAGCAGTGGACAGGGCAACACTGAAGCTTTCTTT
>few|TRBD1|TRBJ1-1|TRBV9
CASSDRQGAAFF
TGTGCCAGCAGCGACCGACAGGGGGCGGCTTTCTTT
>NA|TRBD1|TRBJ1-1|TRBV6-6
CASSRPGQGDTEAFF
TGTGCCAGCAGTAGACCGGGACAGGGGGACACTGAAGCTTTCTTT
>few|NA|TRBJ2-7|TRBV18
CASSLDRSSGYEQYF
TGTGCCAGCTCACTCGACAGGAGCTCGGGCTACGAGCAGTACTTC
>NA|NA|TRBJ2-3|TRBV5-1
CASSLSRGPTDTQYF
TGCGCCAGCAGCTTGTCGCGGGGGCCGACAGATACGCAGTATTTT
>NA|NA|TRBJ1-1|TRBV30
CAWSVDQTGTTEAFF
TGTGCCTGGAGTGTCGACCAGACCGGGACAACTGAAGCTTTCTTT
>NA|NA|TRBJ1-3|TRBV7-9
CASSLDFSRGQLSGNTIYF
TGTGCCAGCAGCTTAGATTTTTCTCGCGGGCAGCTCTCTGGAAACACCATATATTTT
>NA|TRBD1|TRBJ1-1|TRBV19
CASSTTGDTEAFF
TGTGCCAGTAGTACCACAGGGGACACTGAAGCTTTCTTT
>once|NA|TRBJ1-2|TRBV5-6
CASSLGSGYTF
TGTGCCAGCAGCTTGGGGAGCGGCTACACCTTC
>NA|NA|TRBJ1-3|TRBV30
CAWSRVNGNTIYF
TGTGCCTGGTCCAGGGTTAATGGAAACACCATATATTTT
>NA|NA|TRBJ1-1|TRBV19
CASSIEVGRVNTEAFF
TGTGCCAGTAGTATAGAGGTGGGCAGGGTGAACACTGAAGCTTTCTTT
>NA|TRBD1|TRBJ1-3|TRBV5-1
CASSRDSNSGNTIYF
TGCGCCAGCAGCCGGGACAGTAACTCTGGAAACACCATATATTTT
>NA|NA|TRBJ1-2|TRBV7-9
CASSLAVGGQYYGYTF
TGTGCCAGCAGCTTAGCTGTCGGCGGCCAATACTATGGCTACACCTTC
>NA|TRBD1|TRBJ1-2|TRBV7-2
CASSLGGQGEGGYTF
TGTGCCAGCAGCTTAGGGGGACAGGGGGAGGGCGGCTACACCTTC
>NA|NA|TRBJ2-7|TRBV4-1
CASSQDHSYEQYF
TGCGCCAGCAGCCAAGATCACTCCTACGAGCAGTACTTC
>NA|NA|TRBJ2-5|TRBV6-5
CASRQGLGETQYF
TGTGCCAGCAGACAGGGATTGGGGGAGACCCAGTACTTC
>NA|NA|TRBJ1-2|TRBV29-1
CSVRFGQYGYTF
TGCAGCGTCCGGTTTGGACAGTATGGCTACACCTTC
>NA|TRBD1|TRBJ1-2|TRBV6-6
CASSLLGQGASYGYTF
TGTGCCAGCAGCCTCCTGGGACAGGGGGCCAGTTATGGCTACACCTTC
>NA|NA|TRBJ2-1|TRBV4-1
CASSLTPSSLYNEQFF
TGCGCCAGCAGCCTAACCCCGTCCTCCCTATACAATGAGCAGTTCTTC
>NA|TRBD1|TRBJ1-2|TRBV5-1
CASSLGQGANYGYTF
TGCGCCAGCAGTCTTGGACAGGGAGCTAACTATGGCTACACCTTC
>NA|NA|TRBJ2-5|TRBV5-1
CASSLTPVQETQYF
TGCGCCAGCAGCTTGACCCCAGTCCAAGAGACCCAGTACTTC
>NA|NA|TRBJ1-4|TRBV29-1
CSAGYRLNEKLFF
TGCAGCGCCGGGTATCGTCTTAATGAAAAACTGTTTTTT
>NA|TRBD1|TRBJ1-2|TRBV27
CASSLSGQGSRGGYTF
TGTGCCAGCAGTTTATCCGGACAGGGGAGTCGCGGTGGCTACACCTTC
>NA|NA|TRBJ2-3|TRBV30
CAWSASGIPDTQYF
TGTGCCTGGAGTGCGTCGGGGATCCCAGATACGCAGTATTTT
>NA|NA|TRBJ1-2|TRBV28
CASSSLAGYTF
TGTGCCAGCAGTTCCTTGGCAGGCTACACCTTC
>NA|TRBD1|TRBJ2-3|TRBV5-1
CASSGGGGTDTQYF
TGCGCCAGTTCAGGGGGCGGGGGCACAGATACGCAGTATTTT
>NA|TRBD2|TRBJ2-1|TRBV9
CASSTSGLAGGRQFF
TGTGCCAGCAGCACGTCCGGACTAGCGGGGGGGCGACAGTTCTTC
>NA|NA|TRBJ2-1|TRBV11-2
CASSSRPPGGISYNEQFF
TGTGCCAGCAGTTCCAGACCCCCCGGGGGAATCTCCTACAATGAGCAGTTCTTC
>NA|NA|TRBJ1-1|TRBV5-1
CASIATGTRTEAFF
TGCGCCAGCATCGCAACAGGGACGAGGACTGAAGCTTTCTTT
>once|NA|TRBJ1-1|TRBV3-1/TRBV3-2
CASSQVAGTEAFF
TGTGCCAGCAGCCAAGTAGCCGGGACTGAAGCTTTCTTT
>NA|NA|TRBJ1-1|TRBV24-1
CAIPPLTGAFF
TGTGCCATCCCTCCCTTAACTGGAGCTTTCTTT
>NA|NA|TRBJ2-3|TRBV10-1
CASSEGGGTDTQYF
TGCGCCAGCAGTGAAGGGGGGGGGACAGATACGCAGTATTTT
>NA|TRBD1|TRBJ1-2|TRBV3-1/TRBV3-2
CASSPPLFSTGTGIVGYTF
TGTGCCAGCAGCCCCCCCCTCTTTTCCACCGGGACAGGGATTGTTGGCTACACCTTC